This T cell receptor beta chain emerged from a study of blood T cell repertoires in COVID-19. On the study more broadly: Donors in the United States, Italy and Spain gave samples during acute or convalescent COVID-19. T cells, B-cell-depleted T cells, or PBMCs provided the cDNA or gDNA that served as material.

Original handling: The authors estimated nucleated cell counts from reference gene primer amplification. Data came from immunoSEQ multiplex PCR; TCRdb stores just in-frame clones and leaves some out. The D gene and trimming were derived from the DNA, and the V and J assignments and clone size from that table. The sample has 100,000 to 150,000 clones, 75% to 90% seen once; the top ten hold roughly 4%. This receptor was identified in a man aged 40-49 years with acute or convalescent COVID-19. Sequenced: peripheral blood.

CDR3 in amino acids: CASSDTRNEQFF. The CDR3 bases are TGTGCCAGCAGTGATACGCGCAATGAGCAGTTCTTC. The rearrangement uses TRBV2 and TRBJ2-1; D not certain. The germline V gene has CDR1 SNHLY and CDR2 FYNNEI. Trimming removed 3 bases at V and 6 bases at J, with 6 bases between. The CDR3 has 12 residues.